Detailed here is one T cell receptor beta chain. Its antigen is not known. The data derive from a study of T cell responses to AZD1222 COVID-19 vaccine. Regarding the study as a whole: Baseline antibody screening turned up just six or seven seropositive AZD1222 recipients.

Trimming left V 5 bases short and J 0 bases short, with 8 bases between. The CDR3 spans 14 residues. Germline-derived CDR1 and CDR2 are SEHNR and FQNEAQ (reference sequence). Using immunoSEQ multiplex PCR, the repertoire was profiled, and TCRdb retains in-frame clones only, with some absent. The profile shows some 150,000 clones, approximately 90% of them singletons. Sequences were derived from peripheral blood, sampled 28 days after the second dose of the MenACWY control vaccine. This chain uses TRBV7-9 with TRBJ2-1, with D tentatively TRBD1 or TRBD2 (5 bases each). The TCR sequence derives from an adult who received the MenACWY meningococcal vaccine as a control. The CDR3 loop is CASSLGTSYNEQFF. Written as DNA, the CDR3 is TGTGCCAGCAGCCTTGGGACCTCCTACAATGAGCAGTTCTTC.